Below, 20 T cell receptor beta chains from the same sample are listed, as sequenced in a study of T cells in Graves' hyperthyroidism and ophthalmopathy. The source material, RNA transcripts, was used to amplify TCR beta CDR3 regions. The HTBI set primed first-round TCR CDR3 RT-PCR. Via MiXCR, TCRdb re-called the multiplex PCR reads, giving one row per CDR3 protein. The data contain approximately 300,000 distinct CDR3 sequences, approximately 15% of them singletons. The sequenced material came from blood. These receptors originate from a man aged 25-45 years with Graves' hyperthyroidism.

The chain recombines TRBV6-1 with TRBJ2-7; no firm D call. CDR3 length: 13 amino acids. Germline V gene sequence: CDR1 MNHNS, CDR2 SASEGT. The V end was cut by 5 bases, the J end by 1 base, with 9 bases between. The CDR3 DNA reads TGTGCCAGCAGTTGGTTGGGGTCCTACGAGCAGTACTTC. Translated, it gives CASSWLGSYEQYF.

This clonotype was detected ten times or more. The V call is TRBV6-1, the J call TRBJ2-2; TRBD1 agrees at 9 bases. Germline lookup yields CDR1 MNHNS and CDR2 SASEGT. CDR3 length equals 15 residues. V gave up 6 bases and J gave up 4 bases; unmatched junction bases: 6. The CDR3 DNA is TGTGCCAGCAGGACGGGACAGGGTGTCACCGGGGAGCTGTTTTTT. Its protein product is CASRTGQGVTGELFF.

This clonotype was seen a few times. This chain joins TRBV19 and TRBJ2-7, with D uncertain. CDR1 and CDR2 (germline): LNHDA, SQIVND (reference sequence). Trimming left V 0 bases short and J 0 bases short, with 9 bases between. The CDR3 spans 15 residues. The CDR3 DNA reads TGTGCCAGTAGTATAGATATACGATTCTCCTACGAGCAGTACTTC. Protein product: CASSIDIRFSYEQYF. The variable domain in full, with the rest retrieved from reference TRBV19 and TRBJ2-7, is DGGITQSPKYLFRKEGQNVTLSCEQNLNHDAMYWYRQDPGQGLRLIYYSQIVNDFQKGDIAEGYSVSREKKESFPLTVTSAQKNPTAFYLCASSIDIRFSYEQYFGPGTRLTVT.

The chain couples TRBV5-1 to TRBJ2-3; TRBD1 is a possible D gene (5 bases). V was shortened by 1 base and J by 4 bases, with 13 bases between the two germline ends. The CDR3 has 15 amino acids. CDR1 SGHRS and CDR2 YFSETQ come from the germline V gene. CDR3 in amino acids: CASSLSKGIADTQYF. CDR3 DNA: TGCGCCAGCAGCTTGAGCAAGGGGATCGCAGATACGCAGTATTTT.

This clonotype was counted ten times or more. This chain joins TRBV29-1 and TRBJ2-7; D not certain. Germline CDR1 SQVTM, CDR2 ANQGSEA. Trimming cost V 7 bases and J 4 bases, with 20 bases left between them. The CDR3 loop spans 14 amino acids. The CDR3 region has the DNA TGCAGCGCTCATCTCGTGTCGGCACCTTACGAGCAGTACTTC. This codes for CSAHLVSAPYEQYF.

In this sample, this clonotype turned up a few times. The chain employs TRBV7-9 and TRBJ2-5; D uncertain. Germline V gives CDR1 SEHNR, CDR2 FQNEAQ (reference sequence). The V gene lost 2 bases and the J gene lost 3 bases, with 10 bases spanning the gap. The CDR3 extends over 14 amino acids. CDR3 protein: CASSLRSVKETQYF. DNA of the CDR3: TGTGCCAGCAGCTTAAGGAGCGTTAAAGAGACCCAGTACTTC.

The DNA for the CDR3 is TGTGCCAGCAGTGAAACGGCCAACACTGAAGCTTTCTTT. This gives the protein CASSETANTEAFF. The genes are TRBV2 and TRBJ1-1; no firm D call. The CDR3 loop spans 13 amino acids. Germline V lookup: CDR1 SNHLY, CDR2 FYNNEI. V shed 2 bases and J shed 2 bases, with 6 bases lying between them.

This clonotype was observed at least ten times. J is TRBJ2-7 and V is TRBV18, with D tentatively TRBD2 (5 bases). The CDR3 runs to 12 residues. Germline loops: CDR1 KGHSH, CDR2 LQKENI. Trimming removed 5 bases from V and 7 bases from J, with 12 bases in between. The CDR3 bases are TGTGCCAGCTCAGTAGCGAGTGGAGAGCAGTACTTC. This codes for CASSVASGEQYF.

The CDR3 is CATSDRLRGSTDTQYF. CDR3 in DNA: TGTGCCACCAGTGACCGCCTGAGGGGTAGCACAGATACGCAGTATTTT. The genes are TRBV24-1 and TRBJ2-3; D is tentatively TRBD1 or TRBD2 (5 bases each). V dropped 4 bases and J dropped 0 bases, with 13 bases sitting between them. From germline, CDR1 is KGHDR and CDR2 SFDVKD. The CDR3 is 16 residues long.

This clonotype was seen at least ten times. CDR3: CATRPHWDTEAFF. CDR3 nucleotides: TGTGCCACCAGACCCCACTGGGACACTGAAGCTTTCTTT. The chain recombines TRBV24-1 with TRBJ1-1; the D is unclear. The CDR3 is made up of 13 amino acids. Deletions cut 7 bases from V and 3 bases from J, with 11 bases between. CDR1 KGHDR and CDR2 SFDVKD come from the germline V gene.

This clonotype was seen only a few times. This chain joins TRBV5-5 and TRBJ2-3; D is unresolved. This CDR3 has 16 residues. Trimming took 2 bases from V and 0 from J, leaving 13 bases between them. CDR1 SGHKS and CDR2 YYEKEE come from the germline V gene (reference sequence). Here the CDR3 reads CASSLRSTVSTDTQYF. CDR3 nucleotides: TGTGCCAGCAGCTTAAGGTCTACAGTTAGCACAGATACGCAGTATTTT.

This chain links TRBV27 with TRBJ2-5; 9 nucleotides line up with TRBD1. The CDR3 sequence is 13 residues long. Germline assignment: CDR1 MNHEY and CDR2 SMNVEV (reference sequence). V dropped 8 bases and J dropped 4; count of bases not matched to a gene: 5. The CDR3 reads CASEDRGGETQYF. CDR3 DNA: TGTGCCAGCGAGGACAGGGGAGGAGAGACCCAGTACTTC.

This chain connects TRBV7-9 to TRBJ2-1, with D unresolved. V was shortened by 5 bases and J by 8 bases, with 16 bases between the two germline ends. Germline assignment: CDR1 SEHNR and CDR2 FQNEAQ (reference sequence). The CDR3 totals 14 residues. The CDR3 is CASSRVSGYDEQFF. CDR3 DNA: TGTGCCAGCAGCAGGGTCAGTGGGTACGATGAGCAGTTCTTC.

This clonotype was detected only once. V usage is TRBV20-1 and J usage is TRBJ1-4, with no clear D. There are 11 residues in the CDR3. Between the trimmed V and J ends, which lost 3 bases and 7 bases, there was a span of 6 bases. Germline values: CDR1 DFQATT, CDR2 SNEGSKA (reference sequence). The chain's CDR3 is CSARAGEKLFF. The CDR3 nucleotides read TGCAGTGCTAGGGCGGGTGAAAAACTGTTTTTT.

This clonotype was seen many times. The chain has TRBV2 and TRBJ2-7, with unresolved D. The CDR3 sequence is 13 residues long. Per the germline V gene, CDR1 is SNHLY and CDR2 is FYNNEI. With 6 bases removed from V and 3 bases from J, the gap between germline ends came to 12 bases. CDR3 sequence (DNA): TGTGCCAGCAGAAACTCGGTCAGCTACGAGCAGTACTTC. It specifies CASRNSVSYEQYF.

The V call is TRBV3-1, the J call TRBJ2-2; the D gene could be TRBD1 or TRBD2 (5 bases each). The CDR3 extends over 17 amino acids. Looked up from germline, CDR1 is LGHDT and CDR2 is YNNKEL (reference sequence). Trimming took off 0 bases at V and 4 bases at J, with 15 bases between the two ends. The CDR3 DNA reads TGTGCCAGCAGCCAAGATTCGGGACCCCGCGGCACCGGGGAGCTGTTTTTT. Translation gives CASSQDSGPRGTGELFF.

This clonotype came up a few times. The conserved phenylalanine or tryptophan normally closing the CDR3 is absent here, so this likely arose from a read error. The rearrangement links TRBV28 to TRBJ1-1, with D hard to call. Looked up from germline, CDR1 is MDHEN and CDR2 is SYDVKM. The CDR3 sequence is 15 residues long. Between the trimmed V and J ends, which lost 5 bases and 0 bases, there was a span of 13 bases. The CDR3 reads CASSRADFMNTEAFL. The CDR3 coding sequence is TGTGCCAGCAGTCGGGCAGACTTCATGAACACTGAAGCTTTCTTG.

The chain links TRBV4-1 to TRBJ1-3, with D hard to call. The CDR3 has 16 residues. Germline CDR1 is MGHRA and CDR2 is YSYEKL. Trimming removed 1 base at V and 0 bases at J, with 10 bases between. CDR3 in DNA: TGCGCCAGCAGCCAAGGGTGGTCGGTCTCTGGAAACACCATATATTTT. Translated: CASSQGWSVSGNTIYF.

V is TRBV5-5 and J is TRBJ2-1; TRBD1 matches 8 bases. J lost 1 base, V lost 4 bases, and 10 bases had no gene match. From germline, CDR1 is SGHKS and CDR2 YYEKEE (reference sequence). This CDR3 is built from 17 residues. CDR3 bases: TGTGCCAGCAGCCTCGTAGCGGACAGGGCTTCCTACAATGAGCAGTTCTTC. It yields the protein CASSLVADRASYNEQFF.

This clonotype has just a few counts. This chain joins TRBV6-1 and TRBJ2-2, with D perhaps matching TRBD1 or TRBD2 (5 bases each). Germline V gene data show CDR1 as MNHNS and CDR2 as SASEGT. V was pared by 4 bases and J by 6 bases, with 9 bases between. The CDR3 covers 13 residues. The CDR3 spells CASSVGESGELFF. CDR3 in DNA: TGTGCCAGCAGTGTAGGGGAGTCCGGGGAGCTGTTTTTT.